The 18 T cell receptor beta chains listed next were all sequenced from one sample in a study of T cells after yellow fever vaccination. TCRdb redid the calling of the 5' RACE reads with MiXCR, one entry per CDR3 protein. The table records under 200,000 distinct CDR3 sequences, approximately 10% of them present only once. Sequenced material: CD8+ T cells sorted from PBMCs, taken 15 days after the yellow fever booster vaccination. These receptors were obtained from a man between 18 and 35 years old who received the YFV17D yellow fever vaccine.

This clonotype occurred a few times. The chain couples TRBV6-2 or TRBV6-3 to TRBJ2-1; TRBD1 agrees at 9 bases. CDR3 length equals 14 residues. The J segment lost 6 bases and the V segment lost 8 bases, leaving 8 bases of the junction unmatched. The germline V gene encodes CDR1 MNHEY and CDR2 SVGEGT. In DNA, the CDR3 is TGTGCCAGCGGTCGACAGGGGGTACGCAATGAGCAGTTCTTC. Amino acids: CASGRQGVRNEQFF.

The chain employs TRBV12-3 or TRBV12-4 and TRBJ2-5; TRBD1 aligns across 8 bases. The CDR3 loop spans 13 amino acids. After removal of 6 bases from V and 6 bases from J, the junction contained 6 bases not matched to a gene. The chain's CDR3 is CASRAGGVKTQYF. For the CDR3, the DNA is TGTGCCAGCAGAGCAGGGGGCGTGAAGACCCAGTACTTC.

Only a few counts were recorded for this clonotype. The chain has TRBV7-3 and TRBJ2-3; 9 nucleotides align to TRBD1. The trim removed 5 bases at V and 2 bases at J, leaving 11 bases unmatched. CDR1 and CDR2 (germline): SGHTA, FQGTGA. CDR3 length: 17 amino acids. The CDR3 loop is CASSDSTGTGTTDTQYF. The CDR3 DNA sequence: TGTGCCAGCAGCGACAGTACCGGGACAGGGACCACAGATACGCAGTATTTT.

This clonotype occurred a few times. CDR3: CASSYRQEETQYF. For the CDR3, the DNA is TGTGCCAGCAGCTATCGACAGGAAGAGACCCAGTACTTC. The rearrangement links TRBV7-9 to TRBJ2-5, with D possibly TRBD1 on 6 matching bases. Between the trimmed V and J ends, which lost 4 bases and 3 bases, there was a span of 9 bases. The CDR3 is made up of 13 amino acids. The germline CDR1 and CDR2 sequences are SEHNR and FQNEAQ (reference sequence).

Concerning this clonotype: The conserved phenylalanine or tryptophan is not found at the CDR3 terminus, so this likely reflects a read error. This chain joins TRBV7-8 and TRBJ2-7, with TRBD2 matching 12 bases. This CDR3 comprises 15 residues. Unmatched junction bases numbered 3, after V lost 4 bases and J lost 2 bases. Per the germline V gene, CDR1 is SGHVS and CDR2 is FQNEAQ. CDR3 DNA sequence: TGTGCCAGCAGCTCACGACTAGCGGGGGCCTACGAGCAGTACTCC. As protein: CASSSRLAGAYEQYS.

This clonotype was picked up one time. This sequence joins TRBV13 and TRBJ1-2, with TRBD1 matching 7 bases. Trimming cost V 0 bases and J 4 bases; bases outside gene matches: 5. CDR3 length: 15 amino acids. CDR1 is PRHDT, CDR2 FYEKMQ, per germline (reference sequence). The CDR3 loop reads CASSLGDRKAYGYTF. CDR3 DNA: TGTGCCAGCAGCTTAGGGGACAGGAAAGCCTATGGCTACACCTTC.

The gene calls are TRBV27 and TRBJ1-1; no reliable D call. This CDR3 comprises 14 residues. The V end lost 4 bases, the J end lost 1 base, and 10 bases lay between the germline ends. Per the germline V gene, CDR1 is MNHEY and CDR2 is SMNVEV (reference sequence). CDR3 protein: CASSSWTANTEAFF. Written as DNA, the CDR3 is TGTGCCAGCAGTTCCTGGACGGCGAACACTGAAGCTTTCTTT.

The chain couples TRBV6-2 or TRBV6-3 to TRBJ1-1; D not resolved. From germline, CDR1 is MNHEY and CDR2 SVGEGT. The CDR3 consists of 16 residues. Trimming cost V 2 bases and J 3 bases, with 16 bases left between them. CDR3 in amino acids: CASSYPREQIYTEAFF. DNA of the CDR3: TGTGCCAGCAGTTACCCCCGTGAACAGATTTACACTGAAGCTTTCTTT.

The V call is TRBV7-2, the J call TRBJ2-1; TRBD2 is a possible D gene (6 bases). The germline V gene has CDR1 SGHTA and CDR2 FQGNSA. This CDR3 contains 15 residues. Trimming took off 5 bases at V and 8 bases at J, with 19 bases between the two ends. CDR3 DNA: TGTGCCAGCAGCCCGGGGGTTGCTCGCGCCGATGAGCAGTTCTTC. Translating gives CASSPGVARADEQFF.

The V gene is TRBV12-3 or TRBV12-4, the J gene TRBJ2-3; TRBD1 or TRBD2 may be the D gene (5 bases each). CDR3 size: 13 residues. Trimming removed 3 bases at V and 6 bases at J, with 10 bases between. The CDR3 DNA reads TGTGCCAGCAGTTTTCCGGGGCGCGATACGCAGTATTTT. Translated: CASSFPGRDTQYF.

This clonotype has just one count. For the CDR3, the DNA is TGTGCCAGCAGCTTACTAGGGGGGAGAGGAGATACGCAGTATTTT. It translates to CASSLLGGRGDTQYF. The chain recombines TRBV7-3 with TRBJ2-3; D is perhaps TRBD1 or TRBD2 (6 bases each). Germline V lookup: CDR1 SGHTA, CDR2 FQGTGA. Trimming took off 2 bases at V and 5 bases at J, with 14 bases between the two ends. The CDR3 is 15 residues long.

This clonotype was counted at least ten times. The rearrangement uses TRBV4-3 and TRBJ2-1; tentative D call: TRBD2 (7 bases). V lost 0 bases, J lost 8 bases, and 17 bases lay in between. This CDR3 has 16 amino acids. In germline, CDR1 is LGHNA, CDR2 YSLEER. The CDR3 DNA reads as TGCGCCAGCAGCCAAGATTGGGGGGGCGGTGGGGATGAGCAGTTCTTC. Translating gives CASSQDWGGGGDEQFF.

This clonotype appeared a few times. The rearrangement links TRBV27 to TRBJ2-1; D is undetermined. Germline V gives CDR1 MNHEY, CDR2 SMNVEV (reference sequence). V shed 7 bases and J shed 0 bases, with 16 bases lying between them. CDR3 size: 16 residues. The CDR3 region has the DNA TGTGCCAGCACGGTCTCTTGGGGTAGCTCCTACAATGAGCAGTTCTTC. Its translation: CASTVSWGSSYNEQFF.

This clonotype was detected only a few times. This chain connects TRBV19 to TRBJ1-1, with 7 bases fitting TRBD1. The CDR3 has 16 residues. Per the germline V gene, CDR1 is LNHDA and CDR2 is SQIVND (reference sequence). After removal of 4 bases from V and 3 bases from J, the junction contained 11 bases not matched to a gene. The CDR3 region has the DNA TGTGCCAGTAGTACCCCCTTCGACAGGGCTGACACTGAAGCTTTCTTT. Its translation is CASSTPFDRADTEAFF.

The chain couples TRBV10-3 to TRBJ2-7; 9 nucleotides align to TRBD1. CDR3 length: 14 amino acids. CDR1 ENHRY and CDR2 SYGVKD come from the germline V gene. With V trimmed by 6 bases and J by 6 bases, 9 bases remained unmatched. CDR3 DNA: TGTGCCATCAGCGCTGAACAGGGGGCTAGCGAGCAGTACTTC. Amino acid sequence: CAISAEQGASEQYF.

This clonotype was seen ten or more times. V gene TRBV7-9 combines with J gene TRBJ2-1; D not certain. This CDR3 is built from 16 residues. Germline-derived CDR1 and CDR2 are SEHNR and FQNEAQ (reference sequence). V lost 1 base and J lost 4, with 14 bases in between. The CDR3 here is CASSLVQIQGYNEQFF. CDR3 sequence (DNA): TGTGCCAGCAGCTTAGTTCAGATTCAAGGATACAATGAGCAGTTCTTC.

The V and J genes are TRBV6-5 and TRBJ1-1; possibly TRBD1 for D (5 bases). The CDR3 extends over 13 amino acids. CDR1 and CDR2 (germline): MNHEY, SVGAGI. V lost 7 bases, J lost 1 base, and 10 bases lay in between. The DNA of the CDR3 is TGTGCCAGCATTCGAACAGGGAACACTGAAGCTTTCTTT. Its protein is CASIRTGNTEAFF.

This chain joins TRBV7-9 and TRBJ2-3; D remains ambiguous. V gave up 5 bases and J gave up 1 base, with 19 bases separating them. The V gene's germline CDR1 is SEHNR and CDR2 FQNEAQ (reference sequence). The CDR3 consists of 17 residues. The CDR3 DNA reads TGTGCCAGCAGCGCAATTAGTCGGGCGACGGGCACAGATACGCAGTATTTT. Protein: CASSAISRATGTDTQYF.